The T cell receptor (beta chain) described here comes from a study of T cells in localized non-small cell lung cancer. Libraries were prepared by immunoSEQ multiplex PCR; TCRdb keeps only in-frame clonotypes and omits some of them. The sample lists around 130,000 clones; more than 80% were seen once. Points on this clone: Its specificity is not known.

Broader study findings: Heterogeneity remains possible, as sequencing covered one tumor region only.

Trimming pared 6 bases from V and 0 bases from J, leaving 12 bases between. Looked up from germline, CDR1 is MNHEY and CDR2 is SVGAGI. The CDR3 is made up of 15 amino acids. The chain has TRBV6-5 and TRBJ1-5; D perhaps matches TRBD1 (6 bases). This specimen consisted of peripheral blood, obtained before any cancer treatment. This TCR derives from an older female donor with stage I lung adenocarcinoma. The CDR3 bases are TGTGCCAGCAGAATAACAGGGAATAGCAATCAGCCCCAGCATTTT. Protein product: CASRITGNSNQPQHF.